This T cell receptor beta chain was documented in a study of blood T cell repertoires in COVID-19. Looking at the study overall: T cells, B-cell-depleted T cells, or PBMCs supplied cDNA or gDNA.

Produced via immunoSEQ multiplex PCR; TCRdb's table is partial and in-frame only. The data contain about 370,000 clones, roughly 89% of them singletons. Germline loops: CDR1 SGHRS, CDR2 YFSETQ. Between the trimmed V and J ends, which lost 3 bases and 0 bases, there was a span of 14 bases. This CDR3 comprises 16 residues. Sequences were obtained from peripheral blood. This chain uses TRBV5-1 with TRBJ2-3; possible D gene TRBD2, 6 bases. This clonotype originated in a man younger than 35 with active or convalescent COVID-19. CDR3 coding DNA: TGCGCCAGCAGCTGGGTAGCGGACCCTAGCACAGATACGCAGTATTTT. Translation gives CASSWVADPSTDTQYF.